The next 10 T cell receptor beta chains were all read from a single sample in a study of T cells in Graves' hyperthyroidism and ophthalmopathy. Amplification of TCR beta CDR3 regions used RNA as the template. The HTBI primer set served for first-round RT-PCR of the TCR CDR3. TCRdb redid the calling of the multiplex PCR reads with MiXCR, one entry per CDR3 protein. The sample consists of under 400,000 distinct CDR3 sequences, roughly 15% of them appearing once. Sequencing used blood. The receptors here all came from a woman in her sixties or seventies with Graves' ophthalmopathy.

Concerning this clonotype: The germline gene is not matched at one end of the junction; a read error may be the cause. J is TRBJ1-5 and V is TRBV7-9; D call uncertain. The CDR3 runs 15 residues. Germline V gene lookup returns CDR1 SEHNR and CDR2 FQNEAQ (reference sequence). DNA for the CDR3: TGTGCCGGCAGCTCGGACGGATCTAGCAATCAGCCCCAGCATTTT. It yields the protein CAGSSDGSSNQPQHF.

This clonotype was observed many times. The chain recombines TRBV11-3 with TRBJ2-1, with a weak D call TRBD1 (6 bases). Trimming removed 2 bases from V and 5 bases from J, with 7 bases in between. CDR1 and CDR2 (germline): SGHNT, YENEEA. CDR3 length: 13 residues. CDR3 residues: CASSLHRDNEQFF. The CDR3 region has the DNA TGTGCCAGCAGCTTACACAGGGACAATGAGCAGTTCTTC.

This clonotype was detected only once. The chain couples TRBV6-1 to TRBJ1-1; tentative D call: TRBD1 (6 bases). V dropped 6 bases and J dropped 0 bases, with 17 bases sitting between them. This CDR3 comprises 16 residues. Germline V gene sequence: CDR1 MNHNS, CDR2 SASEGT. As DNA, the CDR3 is TGTGCCAGCAGACGGGTGGGGACAACCTTGAACACTGAAGCTTTCTTT. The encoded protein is CASRRVGTTLNTEAFF.

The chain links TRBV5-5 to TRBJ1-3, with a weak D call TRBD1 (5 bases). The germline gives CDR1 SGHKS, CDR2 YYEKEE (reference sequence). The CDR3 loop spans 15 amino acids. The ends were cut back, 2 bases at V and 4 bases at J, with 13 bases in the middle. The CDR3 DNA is TGTGCCAGCAGCTTCGGGGGTTCGCGCGGAAACACCATATATTTT. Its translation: CASSFGGSRGNTIYF.

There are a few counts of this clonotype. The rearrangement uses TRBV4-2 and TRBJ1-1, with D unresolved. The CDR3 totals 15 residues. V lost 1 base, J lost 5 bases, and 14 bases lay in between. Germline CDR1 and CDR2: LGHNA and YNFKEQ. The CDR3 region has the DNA TGTGCCAGCAGCCAAGCTGGGCCAGTAGGGACTGAAGCTTTCTTT. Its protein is CASSQAGPVGTEAFF.

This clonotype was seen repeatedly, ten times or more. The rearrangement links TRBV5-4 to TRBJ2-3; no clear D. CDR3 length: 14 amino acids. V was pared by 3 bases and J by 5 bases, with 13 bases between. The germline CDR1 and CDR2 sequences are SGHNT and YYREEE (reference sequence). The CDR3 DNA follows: TGTGCCAGCAGCTGGCGCGGTGCTGGAGATACGCAGTATTTT. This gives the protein CASSWRGAGDTQYF.

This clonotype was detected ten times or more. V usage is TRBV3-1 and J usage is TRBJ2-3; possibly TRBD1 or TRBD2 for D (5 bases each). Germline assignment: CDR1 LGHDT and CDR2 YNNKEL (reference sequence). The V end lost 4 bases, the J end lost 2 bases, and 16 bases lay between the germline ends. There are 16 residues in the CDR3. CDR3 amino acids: CASSPPGTTPTDTQYF. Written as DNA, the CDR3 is TGTGCCAGCAGCCCCCCCGGGACGACACCCACAGATACGCAGTATTTT.

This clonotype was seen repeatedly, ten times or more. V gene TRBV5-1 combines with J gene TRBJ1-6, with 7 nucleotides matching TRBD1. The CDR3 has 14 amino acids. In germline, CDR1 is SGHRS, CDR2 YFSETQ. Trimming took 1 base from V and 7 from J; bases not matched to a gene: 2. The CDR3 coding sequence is TGCGCCAGCAGCTTGACAGGGGCGAATTCACCCCTCCACTTT. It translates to CASSLTGANSPLHF.

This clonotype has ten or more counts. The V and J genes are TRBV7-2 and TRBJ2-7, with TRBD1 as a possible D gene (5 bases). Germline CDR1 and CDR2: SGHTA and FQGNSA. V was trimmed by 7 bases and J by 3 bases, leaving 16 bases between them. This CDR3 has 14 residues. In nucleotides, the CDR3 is TGTGCCAGCACCCAATCAACAGGACACTACGAGCAGTACTTC. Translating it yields CASTQSTGHYEQYF.

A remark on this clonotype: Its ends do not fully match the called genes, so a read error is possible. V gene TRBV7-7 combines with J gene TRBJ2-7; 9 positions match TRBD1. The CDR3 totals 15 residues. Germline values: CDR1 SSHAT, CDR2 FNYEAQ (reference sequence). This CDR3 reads CASSTGQGSGYEQYF. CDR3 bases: TGTGCTAGCAGCACCGGACAGGGGTCGGGCTACGAGCAGTACTTC.